The clone carrying this TCR beta chain was seen only a few times. The antigen is unknown. The investigators reverse transcribed all of the isolated RNA, so they sequenced expressed TCRB transcripts. Profiled with immunoSEQ multiplex PCR; TCRdb holds only in-frame clones, not every one. The data show 310,000 or so clones, with 6.5% to 10% seen just once and around 0.44% held by the top ten. CDR1 is SQVTM, CDR2 ANQGSEA, per germline. V dropped 4 bases and J dropped 0 bases, with 9 bases sitting between them. There are 13 residues in the CDR3. The data are from a study of beta chain features in type 1 diabetes. Sort purity for all populations was recorded as exceeding 98%. Study-level points and caveats: Type 1 diabetes patients had VDJ junctions that carried fewer insertions and more deletions. HLA effects on TCRB rearrangement stayed unresolved here.

This chain links TRBV29-1 with TRBJ1-1, with D uncertain. Material for sequencing was central memory CD4+ T cells from blood. This receptor was identified in a woman under 30 in good health. The CDR3 region is CSVVLGMNTEAFF. The CDR3 DNA reads as TGCAGCGTTGTGTTGGGTATGAACACTGAAGCTTTCTTT.